The entry below describes one T cell receptor beta chain. Purified naive CD4+ T cells were depleted of CD25+ Tregs. Constant-region reverse primers amplified full-length variable regions, followed by semi-nested Nested Universal Primer A PCR. TCRdb redid the calling of the 5' RACE reads with MiXCR, one entry per CDR3 protein. The sample has about 54,000 distinct CDR3 sequences, over 15% seen once. This CDR3 region has 17 residues. The germline CDR1 and CDR2 sequences are MDHEN and SYDVKM. V trimming: 6 bases; J trimming: 2 bases; junction bases outside the gene matches: 15. The sequence derives from a female donor with breast cancer. Source material: naive CD4+ T cells sorted from blood. Subset defined: naive CD4+ T cells, CD4+CD45RA+CD25-. The chain has TRBV28 and TRBJ1-1; 7 positions match TRBD1. The DNA of the CDR3 is TGTGCCAGCAGGGCTATGACAGGGACGAGGGGAAACACTGAAGCTTTCTTT. This translates into CASRAMTGTRGNTEAFF.